This T cell receptor beta chain was profiled in a study of beta chain features in type 1 diabetes. Study at large: Patients were similar to healthy donors in age and gender (as well as in cell yields).

The CDR3 covers 14 residues. Trimming stripped 7 bases from V and 0 bases from J, with 9 bases between. Per germline, CDR1 SEHNR and CDR2 FQNEAQ (reference sequence). Reverse transcription of all isolated RNA meant that expressed TCRB transcripts were sequenced. Profiled with immunoSEQ multiplex PCR; TCRdb holds only in-frame clones, not every one. Of roughly 380,000 clones listed, less than 20% are singletons. Note on this clone: The antigen is undetermined.

Study-wide findings and caveats: HLA effects on TCRB rearrangement stayed unresolved here. Shorter TCRB CDR3s, moderately but significantly so, were found in Type 1 diabetes patients in all four CD4+ subsets.

The authors sorted CD4+ naive, central memory, regulatory and stem cell-like memory cells via CD45RO/CCR7/CD25/CD127/CD95/CD27. The chain combines TRBV7-9 with TRBJ2-2; maybe TRBD1 (5 bases). The receptor's source is a woman under 30 in good health. The material sequenced was naive CD4+ T cells from blood. CDR3 bases: TGTGCCAGCACTAGACAGTCGAACACCGGGGAGCTGTTTTTT. The encoded protein is CASTRQSNTGELFF.